Listed below are T cell receptor beta chains from one sample, sequenced in a study of T cell responses to AZD1222 COVID-19 vaccine. TCRdb's copy holds only in-frame clones and misses some; the assay was immunoSEQ multiplex PCR. The sample contains more than 150,000 clones, approximately 91% of which appear only once. The starting material was peripheral blood, obtained 28 days after the second AZD1222 dose. These receptor sequences come from an adult who received the AZD1222 COVID-19 vaccine. Each CDR3 is given with its conserved first and last residue. Fields, in order: J gene, clone size, V gene, D gene, CDR3 DNA, CDR3 protein. The D gene is left open where the match is weak. Only some rows state a clone size, as once, few, many or a class for expanded clones.

J: TRBJ2-7; size: NA; V: TRBV6-5; D: NA; DNA: TGTGCCAGCAGTTACTCGTGGGGAGGAGGGTCCTACGAGCAGTACTTC; CDR3: CASSYSWGGGSYEQYF
J: TRBJ2-5; size: NA; V: TRBV11-1; D: NA; DNA: TGTGCCAGCAGCTTAGCGGACATACAGCAAGAGACCCAGTACTTC; CDR3: CASSLADIQQETQYF
J: TRBJ1-2; size: NA; V: TRBV9; D: NA; DNA: TGTGCCAGCAGCGTAGATGAGGGTTCGGGAGGCTACACCTTC; CDR3: CASSVDEGSGGYTF
J: TRBJ2-2; size: NA; V: TRBV6-2/TRBV6-3; D: NA; DNA: TGTGCCAGCAGTCCGCAAGTAGGTGTCATCGGGGAGCTGTTTTTT; CDR3: CASSPQVGVIGELFF
J: TRBJ1-2; size: NA; V: TRBV4-3; D: TRBD1; DNA: TGCGCCAGCAGCCAAGACCCGGGGACAGGGGGCTTCTATGGCTACACCTTC; CDR3: CASSQDPGTGGFYGYTF
J: TRBJ1-2; size: once; V: TRBV19; D: TRBD1; DNA: TGTGCCAGTAGTAGGGGACTAGCCGGGACAGCAAACTATGGCTACACCTTC; CDR3: CASSRGLAGTANYGYTF
J: TRBJ2-2; size: NA; V: TRBV7-9; D: NA; DNA: TGTGCCAGCAGCTTAGTGCACGGGGAGCTGTTTTTT; CDR3: CASSLVHGELFF
J: TRBJ2-1; size: NA; V: TRBV5-1; D: TRBD2; DNA: TGCGCCAGCAACTCGGCTAGCGGGAGGCCCCCCTGGGAGCAGTTCTTC; CDR3: CASNSASGRPPWEQFF
J: TRBJ1-5; size: NA; V: TRBV19; D: NA; DNA: TGTGCCAGTAGTGATAGGGGCCCCAGCAATCAGCCCCAGCATTTT; CDR3: CASSDRGPSNQPQHF
J: TRBJ2-5; size: NA; V: TRBV15; D: NA; DNA: TGTGCCACCAAAGGGGGAGGGGAGACCCAGTACTTC; CDR3: CATKGGGETQYF
J: TRBJ2-6; size: NA; V: TRBV4-1; D: TRBD1; DNA: TGCGCCAGCAGCCAAGCAGTAGGACAGGGGGCGAATGGGGCCAACGTCCTGACTTTC; CDR3: CASSQAVGQGANGANVLTF
J: TRBJ1-1; size: NA; V: TRBV7-3; D: NA; DNA: TGTGCCAGCAGCCCCGGGGGGATGAACACTGAAGCTTTCTTT; CDR3: CASSPGGMNTEAFF
J: TRBJ2-3; size: NA; V: TRBV9; D: NA; DNA: TGTGCCAGCAGCGACGGCAGGACTCTCGATACGCAGTATTTT; CDR3: CASSDGRTLDTQYF
J: TRBJ1-4; size: NA; V: TRBV5-6; D: NA; DNA: TGTGCCAGCAGCAACCGACAGGCCCTTAATGAAAAACTGTTTTTT; CDR3: CASSNRQALNEKLFF
J: TRBJ1-5; size: NA; V: TRBV30; D: TRBD1; DNA: TGTGCCTGGAGCCGGGGGGAGGGGGCAGTCGGCAATCAGCCCCAGCATTTT; CDR3: CAWSRGEGAVGNQPQHF
J: TRBJ2-1; size: NA; V: TRBV28; D: TRBD2; DNA: TGTGCCAGCAGTCCTGGGGGGGGAGGGCCCTACAATGAGCAGTTCTTC; CDR3: CASSPGGGGPYNEQFF
J: TRBJ1-5; size: NA; V: TRBV10-1; D: NA; DNA: TGCGCCAGCAGCCCCGTGTGGCCATTTGGGGGGTGTCAGCCCCAGCATTTT; CDR3: CASSPVWPFGGCQPQHF
J: TRBJ1-5; size: once; V: TRBV19; D: NA; DNA: TGTGCCAGTCAAAGTAAGGATGGGAATTGGCCCCAGCATTTT; CDR3: CASQSKDGNWPQHF
J: TRBJ2-2; size: few; V: TRBV6-4; D: TRBD1; DNA: TGTGCCAGCAGTCCGTTTGGACAGGATTCCACCGGGGAGCTGTTTTTT; CDR3: CASSPFGQDSTGELFF
J: TRBJ2-4; size: once; V: TRBV28; D: NA; DNA: TGTGCCAGCAGTTTCAGGGGCGGCAAAAACATTCAGTACTTC; CDR3: CASSFRGGKNIQYF
J: TRBJ2-1; size: NA; V: TRBV7-2; D: NA; DNA: TGTGCCAGCAGCTCCTCTTGGGCAGACAATGAGCAGTTCTTC; CDR3: CASSSSWADNEQFF
J: TRBJ1-3; size: NA; V: TRBV6-6; D: NA; DNA: TGTGCCAGCAGTCAACAGTATGGGTCTGGAAACACCATATATTTT; CDR3: CASSQQYGSGNTIYF
J: TRBJ2-1; size: NA; V: TRBV5-1; D: TRBD2; DNA: TGCGCCAGCAGCTTTAGCGGGAGAAATGAGCAGTTCTTC; CDR3: CASSFSGRNEQFF
J: TRBJ1-1; size: NA; V: TRBV19; D: NA; DNA: TGTGCCAGTAAGGTCTTAATGAACACTGAAGCTTTCTTT; CDR3: CASKVLMNTEAFF
J: TRBJ1-4; size: NA; V: TRBV19; D: NA; DNA: TGTGCCACTGGCGAGGCAACTAATGAAAAACTGTTTTTT; CDR3: CATGEATNEKLFF
J: TRBJ2-1; size: NA; V: TRBV4-1; D: NA; DNA: TGCGCCAGCAGCCAAGGGGGCGGGCGCTCCTACAATGAGCAGTTCTTC; CDR3: CASSQGGGRSYNEQFF
J: TRBJ1-6; size: NA; V: TRBV7-2; D: TRBD1; DNA: TGTGCCAGCAGCTTAGAGGGACAGGGTAATAATTCACCCCTCCACTTT; CDR3: CASSLEGQGNNSPLHF
J: TRBJ1-1; size: NA; V: TRBV18; D: NA; DNA: TGTGCCAGCTCACCCACGACAGCTACGAACACTGAAGCTTTCTTT; CDR3: CASSPTTATNTEAFF
J: TRBJ2-1; size: NA; V: TRBV28; D: NA; DNA: TGTGCCAGCAGTACACCCAGCGGAACCTACAATGAGCAGTTCTTC; CDR3: CASSTPSGTYNEQFF
J: TRBJ1-5; size: NA; V: TRBV2; D: NA; DNA: TGTGCCAGCAGGAGCGGGTGGAATCAGCCCCAGCATTTT; CDR3: CASRSGWNQPQHF
J: TRBJ2-7; size: few; V: TRBV7-3; D: NA; DNA: TGTGCCAGCACCAATTCCCGGGGCGAGCAGTACTTC; CDR3: CASTNSRGEQYF
J: TRBJ1-1; size: NA; V: TRBV7-8; D: TRBD1; DNA: TGTGCCAGCAGCTTAGAGAGGACAGGGGGCAAGGCTTTCTTT; CDR3: CASSLERTGGKAFF
J: TRBJ1-5; size: NA; V: TRBV10-3; D: NA; DNA: TGTGCCATCAGCGACGGTAGCAATCAGCCCCAGCATTTT; CDR3: CAISDGSNQPQHF
J: TRBJ2-2; size: NA; V: TRBV6-5; D: NA; DNA: TGTGCCAGCAGTAGGGGGGTGAACACCGGGGAGCTGTTTTTT; CDR3: CASSRGVNTGELFF
J: TRBJ2-1; size: NA; V: TRBV11-3; D: NA; DNA: TGTGCCAGCAGCCTCCGAGGGGGACCTTACAATGAGCAGTTCTTC; CDR3: CASSLRGGPYNEQFF
J: TRBJ1-2; size: NA; V: TRBV5-1; D: NA; DNA: TGCGCCAGCAGCGTCCAGGCAGGGAACTATGGCTACACCTTC; CDR3: CASSVQAGNYGYTF
J: TRBJ2-2; size: once; V: TRBV19; D: NA; DNA: TGTGCCAGTAGTATTCCGGGCTCGAACACCGGGGAGCTGTTTTTT; CDR3: CASSIPGSNTGELFF
J: TRBJ1-6; size: NA; V: TRBV7-8; D: TRBD1; DNA: TGTGCCAGCAGCGCGACAGGGTATTTCGATTCACCCCTCCACTTT; CDR3: CASSATGYFDSPLHF
J: TRBJ1-2; size: once; V: TRBV4-1; D: NA; DNA: TGCGCCAGCAGCCAAGAGCCAGGGGAGTATGGCTACACCTTC; CDR3: CASSQEPGEYGYTF
J: TRBJ1-1; size: NA; V: TRBV3-1/TRBV3-2; D: TRBD1; DNA: TGTGCCAGCAGCCAAAAACCAGGGGGCTCCGCTGAAGCTTTCTTT; CDR3: CASSQKPGGSAEAFF
J: TRBJ1-5; size: NA; V: TRBV11-2; D: TRBD1; DNA: TGTGCCAGCAGCTCAACAGGGGGAGGTCAGCCCCAGCATTTT; CDR3: CASSSTGGGQPQHF
J: TRBJ2-7; size: NA; V: TRBV4-3; D: NA; DNA: TGCGCCAGCAGCCAAGATTACCCGGGGCTTTCCTACGAGCAGTACTTC; CDR3: CASSQDYPGLSYEQYF
J: TRBJ2-2; size: NA; V: TRBV4-1; D: TRBD1; DNA: TGCGCCAGCAGCCAAAGACAGGGGAACGCGAACACCGGGGAGCTGTTTTTT; CDR3: CASSQRQGNANTGELFF
J: TRBJ2-1; size: NA; V: TRBV11-2; D: NA; DNA: TGTGCCAGCAGCGAATACAGGGATCACGGTGAGCAGTTCTTC; CDR3: CASSEYRDHGEQFF
J: TRBJ1-1; size: NA; V: TRBV6-2/TRBV6-3; D: TRBD1; DNA: TGTGCCAGCAGTTATCAGAACAGGGGAAAAGAAGCTTTCTTT; CDR3: CASSYQNRGKEAFF
J: TRBJ2-7; size: NA; V: TRBV9; D: TRBD2; DNA: TGTGCCAGCAGCGTAGGCCCGACTAGCGGGATTTACGAGCAGTACTTC; CDR3: CASSVGPTSGIYEQYF
J: TRBJ2-5; size: NA; V: TRBV7-2; D: TRBD2; DNA: TGTGCCAGCAGCTATCTAGCGGACCAAGAGACCCAGTACTTC; CDR3: CASSYLADQETQYF
J: TRBJ1-5; size: once; V: TRBV6-6; D: NA; DNA: TGTGCCAGCAGTTACTCGGGGACATCTACCTGGGCCCAGCATTTT; CDR3: CASSYSGTSTWAQHF
J: TRBJ2-7; size: NA; V: TRBV6-4; D: NA; DNA: TGTGCCAGCAGTGTATCCCGAGGCCCCTACGAGCAGTACTTC; CDR3: CASSVSRGPYEQYF
J: TRBJ1-5; size: NA; V: TRBV27; D: NA; DNA: TGTGCCAGCAGTTTTTCCGGGGCAGTCAAGGGTAGCAATCAGCCCCAGCATTTT; CDR3: CASSFSGAVKGSNQPQHF
J: TRBJ2-7; size: NA; V: TRBV10-3; D: TRBD2; DNA: TGTGCCATCAGTCGGACTAGCGGGTACGAGCAGTACTTC; CDR3: CAISRTSGYEQYF
J: TRBJ1-6; size: NA; V: TRBV19; D: NA; DNA: TGTGCCAGTAGTACCGGAGATAATTCACCCCTCCACTTT; CDR3: CASSTGDNSPLHF
J: TRBJ1-2; size: NA; V: TRBV2; D: NA; DNA: TGTGCCAGCAGTCAGACAGCAAACTATGGCTACACCTTC; CDR3: CASSQTANYGYTF
J: TRBJ2-7; size: NA; V: TRBV24-1; D: NA; DNA: TGTGCCACCAGTGACCGGCCCTTCAGCTCCTACGAGCAGTACTTC; CDR3: CATSDRPFSSYEQYF
J: TRBJ2-5; size: NA; V: TRBV30; D: TRBD2; DNA: TGTGCCTGGAACGCAGGCGCGGGGGGGCCTCAAAAGACCCAGTACTTC; CDR3: CAWNAGAGGPQKTQYF